These T cell receptor beta chains were read from a single sample in a study of identical twins. TCRdb reprocessed the 5' RACE reads via MiXCR and lists one record per CDR3 protein. The table shows about 220,000 distinct CDR3 sequences, with around 8% occurring only once. The sample was also linked to a second study, of yellow fever vaccine responses in identical twins.

The sequenced material came from memory (CD45RO+) T cells sorted from blood. These receptors came from a woman younger than 30 in good health. The CDR3 runs from the conserved cysteine through the conserved F or W. The D gene is left open where the match is weak. Expanded clones are given a class, and other clones once, few, many or no size at all.

clone size,D gene,V gene,J gene,CDR3 DNA,CDR3 protein
many,TRBD1,TRBV5-1,TRBJ1-1,TGCGCCAGCAGAGAATCCGGGACAGGCCTGTCTGAAGCTTTCTTT,CASRESGTGLSEAFF
few,.,TRBV20-1,TRBJ2-1,TGCAGTGCTAGAGTAGACGCGGGGCAGTTCTTC,CSARVDAGQFF
many,TRBD2,TRBV6-4,TRBJ2-3,TGTGCCAGCAGTGACTCTAGCGGGGGGGCAGATACGCAGTATTTT,CASSDSSGGADTQYF
.,.,TRBV9,TRBJ2-3,TGTGCCAGCAGCGATGGACCGTTCCGCACAGATACGCAGTATTTT,CASSDGPFRTDTQYF
.,.,TRBV30,TRBJ2-7,TGTGCCTGGAGTTCGAGCGACGAGCAGTACTTC,CAWSSSDEQYF
.,.,TRBV29-1,TRBJ2-2,TGCAGCGTTGAACTCCGCGGGCAGGGGCGAAACACCGGGGAGCTGTTTTTT,CSVELRGQGRNTGELFF
.,.,TRBV7-7,TRBJ1-1,TGTGCTAGCAGTATAGATAAGAACACTGAAGCTTTCTTT,CASSIDKNTEAFF
.,.,TRBV18,TRBJ1-2,TGTGCCAGCTCACGGTCAGGGGTGTATGGCTACACCTTC,CASSRSGVYGYTF
.,.,TRBV2,TRBJ2-7,TGTGCCAGCAGCGTGGCGGGCTTTGGCGAGCAGTACTTC,CASSVAGFGEQYF
many,.,TRBV7-2,TRBJ2-3,TGTGCCAGCAGCTTATACGGGTCAGATACGCAGTATTTT,CASSLYGSDTQYF
.,TRBD2,TRBV20-1,TRBJ2-1,TGCAGTGCTAGCGGGACTAGCGGGGGGGGTTACAATGAGCAGTTCTTC,CSASGTSGGGYNEQFF
.,TRBD2,TRBV20-1,TRBJ2-7,TGCAGTGTCCGGCGGGAGGTGTACGAGCAGTACTTC,CSVRREVYEQYF
.,.,TRBV5-4,TRBJ2-7,TGTGCCAGCAGCTTAGACGGCTTCGGGACCACCTACGAGCAGTACTTC,CASSLDGFGTTYEQYF
few,.,TRBV11-2,TRBJ2-2,TGTGCCAGCAGCTTTATCCCGGGCACCGGGGAGCTGTTTTTT,CASSFIPGTGELFF
.,TRBD1,TRBV27,TRBJ2-4,TGTGCCAGCAGCCCAGACAGGGGGGGGAACATTCAGTACTTC,CASSPDRGGNIQYF